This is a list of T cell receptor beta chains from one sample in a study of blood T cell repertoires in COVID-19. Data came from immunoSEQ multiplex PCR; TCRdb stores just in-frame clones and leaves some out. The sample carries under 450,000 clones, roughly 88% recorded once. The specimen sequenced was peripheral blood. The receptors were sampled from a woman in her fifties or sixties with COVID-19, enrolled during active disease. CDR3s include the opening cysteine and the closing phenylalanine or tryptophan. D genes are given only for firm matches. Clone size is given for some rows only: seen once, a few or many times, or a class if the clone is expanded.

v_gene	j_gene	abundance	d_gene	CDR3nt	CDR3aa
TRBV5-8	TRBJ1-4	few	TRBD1	TGTGCCAGCAGCTTGCTCTCGGGACAGGGAACGATGAAACTGTTTTTT	CASSLLSGQGTMKLFF
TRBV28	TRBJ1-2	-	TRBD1	TGTGCCAGCAGTTTAGGGGGACAGCCTGAGAATGGCTACACCTTC	CASSLGGQPENGYTF
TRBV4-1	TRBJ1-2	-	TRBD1	TGCGCCAGCAGCCGATCCTACTCCGGGACAGGGGAGGCCTATGGCTACACCTTC	CASSRSYSGTGEAYGYTF
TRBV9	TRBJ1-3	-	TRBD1	TGTGCCAGCAGCCAAACGACAGGGGAGACAGACACCATATATTTT	CASSQTTGETDTIYF
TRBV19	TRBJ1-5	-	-	TGTGCCAGTAGTCCTACGACAGGTTATCAGCCCCAGCATTTT	CASSPTTGYQPQHF
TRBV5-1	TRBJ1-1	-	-	TGCGCCAGCAGCTTGGTGGGTGGCGGAGGCACTGAAGCTTTCTTT	CASSLVGGGGTEAFF
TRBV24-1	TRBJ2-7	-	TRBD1	TGTGCCACCAGTGTCGATGGACAGGACGAGCAGTACTTC	CATSVDGQDEQYF
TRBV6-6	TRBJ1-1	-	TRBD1	TGTGCCAGCACCATGGACAGGGATAGGATTAGGACTGAAGCTTTCTTT	CASTMDRDRIRTEAFF
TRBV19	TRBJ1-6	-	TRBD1	TGTGCCAGTCGCAAAGGGACAGAAAATTCACCCCTCCACTTT	CASRKGTENSPLHF
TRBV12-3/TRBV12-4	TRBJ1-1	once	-	TGTGCCAGCAGTTTGCCGGCAGGGGAAGCTTTCTTT	CASSLPAGEAFF
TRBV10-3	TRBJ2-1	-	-	TGTGCCATCAGTGAGGAGGATGAGCAGTTCTTC	CAISEEDEQFF
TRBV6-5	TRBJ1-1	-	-	TGTGCCAGCAGTTACTCCGTGAACACTGAAGCTTTCTTT	CASSYSVNTEAFF
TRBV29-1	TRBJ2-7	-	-	TGCAGCGTTCTGACAGGCCGGGCCTACGAGCAGTACTTC	CSVLTGRAYEQYF
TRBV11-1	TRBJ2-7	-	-	TGTGCCAGCAGCTCCAGGAAGGCGCCCCTCTACGAGCAGTACTTC	CASSSRKAPLYEQYF
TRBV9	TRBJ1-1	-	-	TGTGCCAGCAGCGTTGGGCCAGAGAACACTGAAGCTTTCTTT	CASSVGPENTEAFF